This TCR beta chain derives from a study of identical twins. V was pared by 0 bases and J by 6 bases, with 4 bases between. CDR1 is DFQATT and CDR2 is SNEGSKA in the germline V gene (reference sequence). This CDR3 is 11 amino acids long. This clonotype has more than one count but fewer than ten. TCRdb itself ran the 5' RACE reads through MiXCR, one entry per CDR3 protein. In the table there are around 570,000 distinct CDR3 sequences, around 9.6% of which are singletons. These data were also reused for a study on yellow fever vaccine responses in identical twins.

The sample comprised PBMCs. This chain uses TRBV20-1 with TRBJ2-3; no clear D gene. This receptor was identified in a woman aged 18-35 years in good health. As DNA, the CDR3 is TGCAGTGCTAGAGATGTGGATACGCAGTATTTT. Amino acid sequence: CSARDVDTQYF.